The clone carrying this T cell receptor beta chain was seen repeatedly, ten times or more. As for time point: newly diagnosed GD, antithyroid drugs for less than 3 months. RNA isolated from PBMCs was used to make the TCR library. The sample originates from a study of regulatory T cells in long-lasting Graves disease. V gave up 8 bases and J gave up 1 base, with 9 bases separating them. This CDR3 spans 12 amino acids. In building TCR beta libraries, iRepertoire HTBI primers were used together with Arm-PCR of CDR3 regions. TCRdb fed the multiplex PCR reads into MiXCR, producing one record per CDR3 protein. The table shows approximately 400,000 distinct CDR3 sequences, with roughly 15% occurring only once. This sample was shared with a second study, whose subject was T cells in Graves' hyperthyroidism and ophthalmopathy.

This rearrangement joins TRBV12-3 or TRBV12-4 to TRBJ2-7; D unclear. The TCR originated in a woman aged 40 to 55 with Graves disease. The material sequenced was peripheral blood mononuclear cells (PBMCs), taken at new diagnosis, from a patient treated with antithyroid drugs. The CDR3 DNA is TGTGCCAGCTCTAACGGATCCTACGAGCAGTACTTC. Translation: CASSNGSYEQYF.